Each of the 26 T cell receptor beta chains below was sequenced from the same sample in a study of cytomegalovirus exposure and HLA in healthy donors. Primers included in the PCR were 60 Vbeta and 13 Jbeta primers. TCRdb's copy holds only in-frame clones and misses some; the assay was immunoSEQ multiplex PCR. This sample has some 80,000 clones; around 85% occur once, and the top ten carry 10% to 15%. The material sequenced was PBMCs. These TCRs come from a human donor in good health.

This chain connects TRBV7-9 to TRBJ1-5; TRBD1 agrees at 9 bases. CDR1 SEHNR and CDR2 FQNEAQ come from the germline V gene (reference sequence). The CDR3 has 14 residues. V lost 3 bases, J lost 5 bases, and 2 bases stayed unmatched. For the CDR3, the DNA is TGTGCCAGCAGCTTGACAGGGGGAGATCAGCCCCAGCATTTT. Residues: CASSLTGGDQPQHF.

J is TRBJ1-3 and V is TRBV6-5, with D maybe TRBD1 (6 bases). V was shortened by 5 bases and J by 8 bases, with 16 bases between the two germline ends. CDR3 length: 14 residues. CDR1 and CDR2 from the germline V gene are MNHEY and SVGAGI. The CDR3, as DNA: TGTGCCAGCAGTACCTACCAGGGGAGAGACACCATATATTTT. This translates into CASSTYQGRDTIYF.

This sequence joins TRBV6-1 and TRBJ1-2; perhaps TRBD1 as D (6 bases). The germline V gene has CDR1 MNHNS and CDR2 SASEGT. The CDR3 has 14 amino acids. Trimming took off 5 bases at V and 6 bases at J, with 16 bases between the two ends. The CDR3 sequence: CASSPQGWANGYTF. In DNA, the CDR3 is TGTGCCAGCAGTCCACAGGGCTGGGCGAATGGCTACACCTTC.

This chain uses TRBV11-2 with TRBJ2-3; 9 nucleotides agree with TRBD2. The CDR3 covers 16 residues. V dropped 5 bases and J dropped 4; count of bases not matched to a gene: 10. Germline CDR1 reads SGHAT; CDR2 reads FQNNGV. Written as DNA, the CDR3 is TGTGCCAGCAGCCCGCGGCGTCTAGCGGGGCCAGATACGCAGTATTTT. Protein sequence: CASSPRRLAGPDTQYF.

The chain employs TRBV5-1 and TRBJ2-5; 12 bases fit TRBD2. The J call may be wrong; the DNA end is better matched by TRBJ2-7. The CDR3 runs 15 residues. Germline V lookup: CDR1 SGHRS, CDR2 YFSETQ. The CDR3 nucleotides are TGCGCCAGCAGCTCCGCTAGCGGGGGGGCTTACGAGCAGTACTTC. Encoded protein: CASSSASGGAYEQYF.

This clone was observed a handful of times. The chain uses TRBV7-9 and TRBJ1-5; D is uncertain. V shed 2 bases and J shed 2 bases, with 4 bases lying between them. Germline V gene lookup returns CDR1 SEHNR and CDR2 FQNEAQ (reference sequence). The CDR3 has 13 residues. CDR3 DNA sequence: TGTGCCAGCAGCTTATTCGGCAATCAGCCCCAGCATTTT. This codes for CASSLFGNQPQHF.

This clone was found many times. The J gene is TRBJ2-3, the V gene TRBV6-1; a possible D gene is TRBD1 (5 bases). The ends were cut back, 7 bases at V and 6 bases at J, with 14 bases in the middle. CDR1 MNHNS and CDR2 SASEGT come from the germline V gene. CDR3 length equals 13 residues. Written as DNA, the CDR3 is TGTGCCAGCAATAGGGCAGGGTACGATACGCAGTATTTT. It encodes CASNRAGYDTQYF.

The chain employs TRBV6-5 and TRBJ1-6; 8 nucleotides agree with TRBD1. Trimming removed 5 bases from V and 10 bases from J; junction bases left unmatched: 7. The CDR3 loop spans 14 amino acids. The germline V gene encodes CDR1 MNHEY and CDR2 SVGAGI. CDR3 in amino acids: CASSPRTGQSPLHF. The DNA for the CDR3 is TGTGCCAGCAGTCCCCGGACAGGGCAATCACCCCTCCACTTT.

The CDR3 protein is CASSNRGHEQFF. The DNA of the CDR3 is TGTGCCAGCAGTAACCGCGGTCATGAGCAGTTCTTC. This sequence joins TRBV6-5 and TRBJ2-1, with D hard to call. The CDR3 has 12 residues. Germline V CDR1 and CDR2: MNHEY, SVGAGI. The V gene lost 5 bases and the J gene lost 8 bases, with 10 bases spanning the gap.

V is TRBV9 and J is TRBJ1-2; weak D call: TRBD1 (5 bases). Trimming took off 2 bases at V and 1 base at J, with 15 bases between the two ends. CDR3 length: 16 residues. Germline CDR1 is SGDLS and CDR2 is YYNGEE. CDR3 in DNA: TGTGCCAGCAGCGTGCGACAGACCAAGAATAACTATGGCTACACCTTC. Translating it yields CASSVRQTKNNYGYTF.

J is TRBJ1-5 and V is TRBV9; no clear D gene. The germline gives CDR1 SGDLS, CDR2 YYNGEE. The CDR3 sequence is 13 residues long. The V and J ends lost 1 base and 7 bases respectively, with 9 bases between them. The CDR3 is CASSVQEGQPQHF. The CDR3 region has the DNA TGTGCCAGCAGCGTACAAGAGGGACAGCCCCAGCATTTT.

This chain connects TRBV5-1 to TRBJ2-7, with 8 bases identical to TRBD1. Germline loops: CDR1 SGHRS, CDR2 YFSETQ. CDR3 length: 15 residues. J gave up 7 bases and V 1 base, and 10 bases lay outside the gene matches. The DNA for the CDR3 is TGCGCCAGCAGCTTGCGTGGTCAGGGGGCGTGGGAGCAGTACTTC. It yields the protein CASSLRGQGAWEQYF.

V and J are TRBV5-1 and TRBJ2-1, with TRBD2 matching 9 bases. Germline trimming cut 3 bases from V and 6 bases from J; bases unmatched to any gene: 4. The germline V gene encodes CDR1 SGHRS and CDR2 YFSETQ. The length of the CDR3 is 14 residues. Written as DNA, the CDR3 is TGCGCCAGCAGCTATAGCGGGGGTGGCAATGAGCAGTTCTTC. Translation: CASSYSGGGNEQFF.

The genes are TRBV7-2 and TRBJ1-1; D remains unclear. The germline V gene has CDR1 SGHTA and CDR2 FQGNSA. The CDR3 is made up of 13 amino acids. Trimming pared 5 bases from V and 3 bases from J, leaving 10 bases between. CDR3 sequence: CASSLNSYTEAFF. DNA of the CDR3: TGTGCCAGCAGCCTAAATAGTTACACTGAAGCTTTCTTT.

Only a few counts were recorded for this clone. The chain is built from TRBV30 and TRBJ1-5; D not certain. With 3 bases removed from V and 0 bases from J, the gap between germline ends came to 6 bases. The CDR3 is made up of 13 amino acids. The V gene's germline CDR1 is GTSNPN and CDR2 SVGIG (reference sequence). The CDR3 loop is CAWSPDSNQPQHF. DNA of the CDR3: TGTGCCTGGAGCCCAGATAGCAATCAGCCCCAGCATTTT. The full variable domain, completed using reference TRBV30 and TRBJ1-5, is SQTIHQWPATLVQPVGSPLSLECTVEGTSNPNLYWYRQAAGRGLQLLFYSVGIGQISSEVPQNLSASRPQDRQFILSSKKLLLSDSGFYLCAWSPDSNQPQHFGDGTRLSIL.

The chain links TRBV6-6 to TRBJ1-2, with 8 bases that match TRBD1. The length of the CDR3 is 14 residues. The germline V gene has CDR1 MNHNY and CDR2 SVGAGI (reference sequence). V shed 5 bases, J shed 5 bases, and the junction held 7 bases outside the gene matches. CDR3 sequence: CASSHGQGIYGYTF. The CDR3 DNA reads as TGTGCCAGCAGTCACGGACAGGGCATTTATGGCTACACCTTC.

For this clone: At one of its ends the junction is not consistent with the germline gene, which may arise from a read error. The V gene is TRBV5-4, the J gene TRBJ1-6; 7 nucleotides line up with TRBD1. Germline V lookup: CDR1 SGHNT, CDR2 YYREEE (reference sequence). This CDR3 spans 15 amino acids. The DNA of the CDR3 is TGTGCCAGCAGCTTGAATGACAGGGAGATTTCACCCCTCAACTTT. It is translated as CASSLNDREISPLNF.

This clone occurred a few times. The chain employs TRBV6-6 and TRBJ2-7; D is uncertain. CDR1 and CDR2 from the germline V gene are MNHNY and SVGAGI (reference sequence). Trimming left V 7 bases short and J 3 bases short, with 10 bases between. The CDR3 length is 12 residues. The CDR3 bases are TGTGCCAGCAAGCAAGAACGCTACGAGCAGTACTTC. It encodes CASKQERYEQYF.

Of note for this clone: This same CDR3 is encoded by further DNA sequences in the sample. The gene calls are TRBV6-1 and TRBJ1-2, with D uncertain. Germline V lookup: CDR1 MNHNS, CDR2 SASEGT. Trimming left V 2 bases short and J 0 bases short, with 4 bases between. This CDR3 is built from 13 residues. The CDR3 DNA is TGTGCCAGCAGTGAAACAGCTAACTATGGCTACACCTTC. Amino acids: CASSETANYGYTF.

The chain is built from TRBV7-9 and TRBJ1-2; D uncertain. The CDR3 contains 13 residues. The germline V and J ends were trimmed by 0 bases and 1 base, with 3 bases remaining between them. Germline values: CDR1 SEHNR, CDR2 FQNEAQ (reference sequence). Here the CDR3 DNA reads TGTGCCAGCAGCTTAGCCCTTAACTATGGCTACACCTTC. Encoded protein: CASSLALNYGYTF.

The chain has TRBV6-6 and TRBJ1-4; D is possibly TRBD1 (6 bases). The V gene lost 6 bases and the J gene lost 6 bases, with 14 bases spanning the gap. This CDR3 region has 14 residues. Germline assignment: CDR1 MNHNY and CDR2 SVGAGI (reference sequence). The CDR3 bases are TGTGCCAGCAGCTCGTCCAGGGGAGATGAAAAACTGTTTTTT. Translated, it gives CASSSSRGDEKLFF.

This clone was counted only a few times. This rearrangement joins TRBV2 to TRBJ1-1; 8 bases align to TRBD1. There are 13 residues in the CDR3. V lost 7 bases to trimming and J lost 6 bases; unmatched junction nucleotides: 7. In germline, CDR1 is SNHLY, CDR2 FYNNEI. CDR3 region: CASTVTGESEAFF. As DNA, the CDR3 is TGTGCCAGCACCGTGACAGGGGAATCTGAAGCTTTCTTT.

The chain employs TRBV27 and TRBJ2-1; the match to TRBD2 covers 8 bases. V lost 8 bases and J lost 2; bases outside the gene matches: 11. The CDR3 runs 16 residues. Per the germline V gene, CDR1 is MNHEY and CDR2 is SMNVEV (reference sequence). The CDR3 DNA is TGTGCCAGCGGGCCCCACAGCGGGGGCCCCTACAATGAGCAGTTCTTC. Translation gives CASGPHSGGPYNEQFF.

The chain employs TRBV2 and TRBJ1-1, with a possible D match to TRBD1 (5 bases). The germline V gene has CDR1 SNHLY and CDR2 FYNNEI. The CDR3 loop spans 15 amino acids. V was trimmed by 3 bases and J by 4 bases, leaving 15 bases between them. DNA for the CDR3: TGTGCCAGCAGTGATCGGGCAGGGCTGGGCACTGAAGCTTTCTTT. This sequence encodes CASSDRAGLGTEAFF.

The chain recombines TRBV18 with TRBJ1-5; D uncertain. The V gene lost 4 bases and the J gene lost 6 bases, with 16 bases spanning the gap. CDR1 is KGHSH, CDR2 LQKENI, per germline. This CDR3 comprises 15 residues. The CDR3 loop reads CASSLRLETRQPQHF. CDR3 nucleotide sequence: TGTGCCAGCTCACTTCGGCTAGAGACGCGTCAGCCCCAGCATTTT.

V gene TRBV7-8 combines with J gene TRBJ1-6; 7 nucleotides agree with TRBD1. The trim removed 5 bases at V and 8 bases at J, leaving 6 bases unmatched. This CDR3 has 14 residues. In germline, CDR1 is SGHVS, CDR2 FQNEAQ. The CDR3 coding sequence is TGTGCCAGCAGCCGAACAGGGGTGGATTCACCCCTCCACTTT. This gives the protein CASSRTGVDSPLHF.